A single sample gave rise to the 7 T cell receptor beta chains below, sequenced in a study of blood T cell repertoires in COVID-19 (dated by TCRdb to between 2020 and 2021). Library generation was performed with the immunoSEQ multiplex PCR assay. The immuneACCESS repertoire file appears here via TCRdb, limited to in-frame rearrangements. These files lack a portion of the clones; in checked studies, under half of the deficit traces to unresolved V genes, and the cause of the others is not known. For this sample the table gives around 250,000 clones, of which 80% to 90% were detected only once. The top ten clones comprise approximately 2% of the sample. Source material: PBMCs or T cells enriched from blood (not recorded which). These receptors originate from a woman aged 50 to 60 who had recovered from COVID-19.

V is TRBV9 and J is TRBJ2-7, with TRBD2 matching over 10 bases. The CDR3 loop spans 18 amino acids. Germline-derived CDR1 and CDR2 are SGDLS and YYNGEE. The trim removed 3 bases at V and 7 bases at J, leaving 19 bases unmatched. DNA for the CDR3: TGTGCCAGCAGCGCCGGACAGGGTAGCCTAGCGGGAGCCGAAGAGCAGTACTTC. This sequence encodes CASSAGQGSLAGAEEQYF.

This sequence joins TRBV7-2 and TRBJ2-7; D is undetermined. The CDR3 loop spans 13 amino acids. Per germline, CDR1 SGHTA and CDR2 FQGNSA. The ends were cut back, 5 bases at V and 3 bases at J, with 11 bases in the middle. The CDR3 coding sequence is TGTGCCAGCAGCCTGGAGAGACTCTACGAGCAGTACTTC. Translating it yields CASSLERLYEQYF.

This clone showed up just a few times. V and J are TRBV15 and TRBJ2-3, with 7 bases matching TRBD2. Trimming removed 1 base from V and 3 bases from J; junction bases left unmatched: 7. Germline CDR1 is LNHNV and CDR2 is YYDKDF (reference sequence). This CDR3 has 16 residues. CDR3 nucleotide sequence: TGTGCCACCAGCAGAGTATCGGGCGGGAGTACAGATACGCAGTATTTT. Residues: CATSRVSGGSTDTQYF.

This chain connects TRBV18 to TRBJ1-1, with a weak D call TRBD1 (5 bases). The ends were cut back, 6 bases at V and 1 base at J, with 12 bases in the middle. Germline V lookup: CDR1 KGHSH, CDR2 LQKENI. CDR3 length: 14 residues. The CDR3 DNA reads TGTGCCAGCTCCTCCGGGGGGGGGAACACTGAAGCTTTCTTT. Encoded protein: CASSSGGGNTEAFF.

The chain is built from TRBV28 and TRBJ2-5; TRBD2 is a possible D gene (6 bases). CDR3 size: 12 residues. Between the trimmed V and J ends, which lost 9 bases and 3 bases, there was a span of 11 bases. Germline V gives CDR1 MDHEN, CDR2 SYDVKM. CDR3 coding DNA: TGTGCCAGTACGGAGGGCGAAGAGACCCAGTACTTC. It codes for CASTEGEETQYF.

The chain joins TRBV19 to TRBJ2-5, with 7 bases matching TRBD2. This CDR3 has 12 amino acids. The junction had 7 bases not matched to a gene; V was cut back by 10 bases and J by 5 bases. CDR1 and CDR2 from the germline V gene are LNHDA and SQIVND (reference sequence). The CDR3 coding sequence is TGTGCCACTGGAACAGCGGGGGAGACCCAGTACTTC. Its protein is CATGTAGETQYF. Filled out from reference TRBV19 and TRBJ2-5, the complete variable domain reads DGGITQSPKYLFRKEGQNVTLSCEQNLNHDAMYWYRQDPGQGLRLIYYSQIVNDFQKGDIAEGYSVSREKKESFPLTVTSAQKNPTAFYLCATGTAGETQYFGPGTRLLVL.

CDR3 protein: CASSLSLAGAETQYF. Here the CDR3 DNA reads TGTGCCAGCAGCTTATCACTAGCGGGAGCAGAGACCCAGTACTTC. The V gene is TRBV7-9, the J gene TRBJ2-5; TRBD2 matches 11 bases. Trimming at V came to 2 bases and at J to 4 bases, leaving 3 bases not matched to a gene. Germline V gene sequence: CDR1 SEHNR, CDR2 FQNEAQ (reference sequence). This CDR3 region has 15 residues.